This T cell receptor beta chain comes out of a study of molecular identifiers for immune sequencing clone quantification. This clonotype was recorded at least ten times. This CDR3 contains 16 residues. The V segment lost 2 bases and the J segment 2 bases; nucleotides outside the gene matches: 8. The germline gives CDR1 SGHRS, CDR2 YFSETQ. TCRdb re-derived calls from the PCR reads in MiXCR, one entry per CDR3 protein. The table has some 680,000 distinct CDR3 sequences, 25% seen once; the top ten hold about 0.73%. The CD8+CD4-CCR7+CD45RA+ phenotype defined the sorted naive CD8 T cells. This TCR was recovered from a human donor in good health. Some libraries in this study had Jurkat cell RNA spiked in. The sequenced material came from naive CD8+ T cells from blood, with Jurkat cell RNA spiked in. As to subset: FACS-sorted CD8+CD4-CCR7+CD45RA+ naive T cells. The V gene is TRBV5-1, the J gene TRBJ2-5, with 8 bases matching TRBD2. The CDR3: CASSLIAGGTQETQYF. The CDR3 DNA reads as TGCGCCAGCAGCTTAATCGCGGGGGGTACACAAGAGACCCAGTACTTC.